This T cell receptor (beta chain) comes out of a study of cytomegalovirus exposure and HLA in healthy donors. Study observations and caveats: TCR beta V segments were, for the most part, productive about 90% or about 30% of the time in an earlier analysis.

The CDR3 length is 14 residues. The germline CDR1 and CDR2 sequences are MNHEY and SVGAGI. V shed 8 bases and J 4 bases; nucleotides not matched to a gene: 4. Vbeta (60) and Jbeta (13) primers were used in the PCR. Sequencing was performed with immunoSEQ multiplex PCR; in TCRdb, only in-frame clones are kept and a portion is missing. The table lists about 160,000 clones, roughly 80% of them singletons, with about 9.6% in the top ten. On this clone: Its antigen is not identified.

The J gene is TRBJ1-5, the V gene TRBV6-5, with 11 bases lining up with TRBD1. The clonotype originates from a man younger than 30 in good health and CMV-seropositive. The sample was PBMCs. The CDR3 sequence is CASARDRGNQPQHF. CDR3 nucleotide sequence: TGTGCCAGCGCAAGGGACAGGGGGAATCAGCCCCAGCATTTT.